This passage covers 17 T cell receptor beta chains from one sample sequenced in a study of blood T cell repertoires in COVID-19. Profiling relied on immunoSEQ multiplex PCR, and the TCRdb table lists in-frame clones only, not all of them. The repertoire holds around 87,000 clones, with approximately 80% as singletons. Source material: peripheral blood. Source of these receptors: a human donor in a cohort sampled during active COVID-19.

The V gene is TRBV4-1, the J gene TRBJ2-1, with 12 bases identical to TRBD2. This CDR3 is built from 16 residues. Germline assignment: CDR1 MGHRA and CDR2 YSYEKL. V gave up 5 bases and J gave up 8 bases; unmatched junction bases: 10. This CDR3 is CASSYLTSGGSDEQFF. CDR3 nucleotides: TGCGCCAGCAGCTACCTTACTAGCGGGGGGTCCGATGAGCAGTTCTTC.

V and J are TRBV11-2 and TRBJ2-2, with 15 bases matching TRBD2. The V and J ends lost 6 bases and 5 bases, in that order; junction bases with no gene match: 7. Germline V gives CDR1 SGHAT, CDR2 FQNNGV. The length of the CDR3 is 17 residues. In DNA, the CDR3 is TGTGCCAGCAGGGGACTAGCGGGAGGCTTCGGAACCGGGGAGCTGTTTTTT. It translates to CASRGLAGGFGTGELFF. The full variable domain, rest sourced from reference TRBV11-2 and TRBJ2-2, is EAGVAQSPRYKIIEKRQSVAFWCNPISGHATLYWYQQILGQGPKLLIQFQNNGVVDDSQLPKDRFSAERLKGVDSTLKIQPAKLEDSAVYLCASRGLAGGFGTGELFFGEGSRLTVL.

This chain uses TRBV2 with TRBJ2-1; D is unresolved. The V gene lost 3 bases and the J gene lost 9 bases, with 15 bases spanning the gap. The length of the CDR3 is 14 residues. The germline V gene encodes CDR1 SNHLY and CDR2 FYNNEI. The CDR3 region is CASSELGGQSEQFF. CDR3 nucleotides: TGTGCCAGCAGTGAGCTCGGCGGCCAGAGTGAGCAGTTCTTC.

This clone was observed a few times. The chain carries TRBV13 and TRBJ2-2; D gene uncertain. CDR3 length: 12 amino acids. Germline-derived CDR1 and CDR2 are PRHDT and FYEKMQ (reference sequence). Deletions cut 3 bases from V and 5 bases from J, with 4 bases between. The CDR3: CASSFTTGELFF. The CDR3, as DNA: TGTGCCAGCAGCTTTACTACCGGGGAGCTGTTTTTT. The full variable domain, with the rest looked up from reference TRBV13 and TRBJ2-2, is AAGVIQSPRHLIKEKRETATLKCYPIPRHDTVYWYQQGPGQDPQFLISFYEKMQSDKGSIPDRFSAQQFSDYHSELNMSSLELGDSALYFCASSFTTGELFFGEGSRLTVL.

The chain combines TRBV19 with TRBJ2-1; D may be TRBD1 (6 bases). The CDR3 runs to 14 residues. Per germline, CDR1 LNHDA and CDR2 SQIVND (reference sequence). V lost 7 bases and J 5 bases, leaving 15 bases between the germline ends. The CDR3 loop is CASTQGQLDNEQFF. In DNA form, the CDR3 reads TGTGCCAGTACCCAAGGACAGCTAGACAATGAGCAGTTCTTC.

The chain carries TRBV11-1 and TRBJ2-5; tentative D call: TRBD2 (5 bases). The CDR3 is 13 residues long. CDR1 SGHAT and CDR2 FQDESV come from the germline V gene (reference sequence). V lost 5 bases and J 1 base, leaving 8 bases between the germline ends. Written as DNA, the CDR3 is TGTGCCAGCAGCGCCGGACTCCAAGAGACCCAGTACTTC. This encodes CASSAGLQETQYF.

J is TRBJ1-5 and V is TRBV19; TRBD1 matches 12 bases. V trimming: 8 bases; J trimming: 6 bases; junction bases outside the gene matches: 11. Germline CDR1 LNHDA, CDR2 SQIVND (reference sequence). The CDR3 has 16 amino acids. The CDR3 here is CASGSIGTGGPQPQHF. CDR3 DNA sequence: TGTGCCAGTGGTTCCATCGGGACAGGGGGCCCTCAGCCCCAGCATTTT.

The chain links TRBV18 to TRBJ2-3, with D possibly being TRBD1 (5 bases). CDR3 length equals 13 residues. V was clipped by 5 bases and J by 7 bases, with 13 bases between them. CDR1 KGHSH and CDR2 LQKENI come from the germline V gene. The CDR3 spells CASSTQGTNTQYF. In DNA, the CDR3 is TGTGCCAGCTCAACCCAGGGTACTAATACGCAGTATTTT. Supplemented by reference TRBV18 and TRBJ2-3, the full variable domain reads NAGVMQNPRHLVRRRGQEARLRCSPMKGHSHVYWYRQLPEEGLKFMVYLQKENIIDESGMPKERFSAEFPKEGPSILRIQQVVRGDSAAYFCASSTQGTNTQYFGPGTRLTVL.

CDR3 loop: CASSSRQGKNIQYF. The CDR3 DNA follows: TGTGCCAGCAGCTCAAGACAGGGGAAAAACATTCAGTACTTC. The chain is built from TRBV13 and TRBJ2-4; TRBD1 matches 8 bases. V lost 4 bases and J lost 4; bases outside the gene matches: 3. This CDR3 has 14 amino acids. Germline loops: CDR1 PRHDT, CDR2 FYEKMQ (reference sequence).

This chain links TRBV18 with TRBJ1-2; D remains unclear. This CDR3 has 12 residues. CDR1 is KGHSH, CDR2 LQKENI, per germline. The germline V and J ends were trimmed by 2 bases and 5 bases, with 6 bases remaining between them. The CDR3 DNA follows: TGTGCCAGCTCACCAAGGACTTATGGCTACACCTTC. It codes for CASSPRTYGYTF.

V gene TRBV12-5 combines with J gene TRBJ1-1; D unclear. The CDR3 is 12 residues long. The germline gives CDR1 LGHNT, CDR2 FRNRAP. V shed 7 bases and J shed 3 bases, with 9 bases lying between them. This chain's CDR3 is CASALEDTEAFF. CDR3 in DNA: TGTGCTAGTGCCCTTGAGGACACTGAAGCTTTCTTT. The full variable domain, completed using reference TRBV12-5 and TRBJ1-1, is DARVTQTPRHKVTEMGQEVTMRCQPILGHNTVFWYRQTMMQGLELLAYFRNRAPLDDSGMPKDRFSAEMPDATLATLKIQPSEPRDSAVYFCASALEDTEAFFGQGTRLTVV.

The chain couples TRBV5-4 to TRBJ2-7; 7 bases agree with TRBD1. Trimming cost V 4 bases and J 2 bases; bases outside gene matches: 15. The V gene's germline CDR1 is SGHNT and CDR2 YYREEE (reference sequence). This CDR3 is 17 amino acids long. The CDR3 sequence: CASSRLSIGGGTYEQYF. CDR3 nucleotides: TGTGCCAGCAGCCGGCTTTCGATAGGGGGCGGAACCTACGAGCAGTACTTC.

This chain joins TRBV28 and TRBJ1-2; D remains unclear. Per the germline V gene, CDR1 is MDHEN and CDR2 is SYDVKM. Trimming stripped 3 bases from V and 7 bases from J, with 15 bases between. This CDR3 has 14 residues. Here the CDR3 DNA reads TGTGCCAGCAGTTTCTCGACGGGGATGCGTGGCTACACCTTC. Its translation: CASSFSTGMRGYTF.

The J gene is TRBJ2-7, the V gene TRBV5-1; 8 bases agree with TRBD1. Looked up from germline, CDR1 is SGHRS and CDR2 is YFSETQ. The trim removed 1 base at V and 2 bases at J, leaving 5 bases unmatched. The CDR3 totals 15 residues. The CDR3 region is CASSLTQGATYEQYF. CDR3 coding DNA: TGCGCCAGCAGCTTGACCCAGGGGGCTACCTACGAGCAGTACTTC.

The CDR3 sequence: CAIHPGGNQPQHF. CDR3 DNA sequence: TGTGCCATCCACCCAGGGGGCAATCAGCCCCAGCATTTT. The J gene is TRBJ1-5, the V gene TRBV28; tentatively, D is TRBD1 (6 bases). CDR3 size: 13 residues. CDR1 and CDR2 from the germline V gene are MDHEN and SYDVKM. Trimming cost V 10 bases and J 2 bases, with 12 bases left between them.

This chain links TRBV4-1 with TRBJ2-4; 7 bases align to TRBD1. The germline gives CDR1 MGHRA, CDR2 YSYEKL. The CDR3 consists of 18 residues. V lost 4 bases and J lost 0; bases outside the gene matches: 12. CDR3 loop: CASSPRQGTLLAKNIQYF. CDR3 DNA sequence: TGCGCCAGCAGCCCGCGACAGGGAACTCTTTTAGCCAAAAACATTCAGTACTTC.

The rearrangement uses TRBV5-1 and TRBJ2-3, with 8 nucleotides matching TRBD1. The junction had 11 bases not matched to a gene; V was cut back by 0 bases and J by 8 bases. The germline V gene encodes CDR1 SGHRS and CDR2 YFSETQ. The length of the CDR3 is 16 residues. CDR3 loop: CASSLDGQGGGSTQYF. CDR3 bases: TGCGCCAGCAGCTTGGACGGACAGGGAGGAGGATCTACGCAGTATTTT.